The 18 T cell receptor beta chains in this list originate from one sample, sequenced in a study of CD8+ T cells in alopecia areata. Extracted RNA was reverse transcribed into cDNA, the sequencing template. Using immunoSEQ multiplex PCR, the repertoire was profiled, and TCRdb retains in-frame clones only, with some absent. The profile shows about 19,000 clones, roughly two thirds of them singletons. Sorting of the five patients' CD4+ cells gave CD25+CD127- cells as the output. What was sequenced was CD4+ Tregs sorted from blood. All receptors come from a human donor with alopecia areata.

V usage is TRBV2 and J usage is TRBJ2-5; a weak D match, TRBD1 (5 bases). The V end was cut by 7 bases, the J end by 4 bases, with 10 bases between. The CDR3 length is 12 residues. Germline V lookup: CDR1 SNHLY, CDR2 FYNNEI. In DNA, the CDR3 is TGTGCCAGCAATTGGGGCGGAGAGACCCAGTACTTC. This codes for CASNWGGETQYF.

This chain links TRBV10-2 with TRBJ2-6; D not certain. Germline V CDR1 and CDR2: WSHSY, SAAADI. The CDR3 runs to 14 residues. V was pared by 4 bases and J by 3 bases, with 7 bases between. CDR3 DNA: TGCGCCAGCAGTGTGTCCGGTGGGGCCAACGTCCTGACTTTC. As protein: CASSVSGGANVLTF.

The V call is TRBV5-1, the J call TRBJ1-1; possible D gene TRBD1, 5 bases. CDR1 and CDR2 from the germline V gene are SGHRS and YFSETQ. This CDR3 comprises 12 residues. Trimming removed 2 bases from V and 7 bases from J, with 9 bases in between. CDR3 coding DNA: TGCGCCAGCAGCTTTGTGGGGGGTGAAGCTTTCTTT. Translation gives CASSFVGGEAFF.

As DNA, the CDR3 is TGTGCCACTCGACAGGAAAAACTGTTTTTT. It encodes CATRQEKLFF. The V and J genes are TRBV2 and TRBJ1-4, with D perhaps TRBD1 (5 bases). The CDR3 extends over 10 amino acids. V was pared by 10 bases and J by 8 bases, with 8 bases between. CDR1 SNHLY and CDR2 FYNNEI come from the germline V gene.

The chain has TRBV28 and TRBJ1-1, with 7 bases identical to TRBD1. The CDR3 length is 13 residues. After removal of 0 bases from V and 7 bases from J, the junction contained 2 bases not matched to a gene. Germline-derived CDR1 and CDR2 are MDHEN and SYDVKM. The chain's CDR3 is CASSLWQGGEAFF. Written as DNA, the CDR3 is TGTGCCAGCAGTTTATGGCAGGGGGGTGAAGCTTTCTTT.

The genes are TRBV28 and TRBJ2-3, with 9 bases matching TRBD2. The CDR3 contains 17 residues. The ends lost 4 bases at V and 2 bases at J; junction bases unmatched: 10. The germline gives CDR1 MDHEN, CDR2 SYDVKM. CDR3 sequence: CASSSPGRGGYTDTQYF. CDR3 coding DNA: TGTGCCAGCAGTTCCCCCGGGCGGGGGGGATACACAGATACGCAGTATTTT.

This clone was recorded once. This rearrangement joins TRBV6-5 to TRBJ2-5; D might be TRBD2 (6 bases). Per germline, CDR1 MNHEY and CDR2 SVGAGI. The CDR3 extends over 13 amino acids. Trimming removed 7 bases at V and 5 bases at J, with 14 bases between. The CDR3 DNA sequence: TGTGCCAGCAATAGAGGAGGGTTGGAGACCCAGTACTTC. Its protein is CASNRGGLETQYF.

This chain links TRBV5-1 with TRBJ2-1; D may match TRBD1 or TRBD2 (5 bases each). Germline values: CDR1 SGHRS, CDR2 YFSETQ. This CDR3 has 15 amino acids. V was clipped by 5 bases and J by 5 bases, with 17 bases between them. Here the CDR3 DNA reads TGCGCCAGCAGAAGGACCGGGACCGGAAACAATGAGCAGTTCTTC. It is translated as CASRRTGTGNNEQFF.

Concerning this clone: The same CDR3 arises from other DNA sequences in this sample as well. The chain combines TRBV27 with TRBJ1-1; D might be TRBD1 (5 bases). CDR3 size: 15 residues. CDR1 and CDR2 (germline): MNHEY, SMNVEV (reference sequence). The V and J ends lost 5 bases and 1 base respectively, with 14 bases between them. The CDR3: CASSLEAGRNTEAFF. The CDR3 region has the DNA TGTGCCAGCAGTCTGGAGGCGGGACGGAACACTGAAGCTTTCTTT.

The rearrangement uses TRBV27 and TRBJ2-7; TRBD2 matches at 7 bases. Germline CDR1 and CDR2: MNHEY and SMNVEV (reference sequence). The CDR3 spans 15 residues. J lost 4 bases, V lost 5 bases, and 11 bases had no gene match. The CDR3 coding sequence is TGTGCCAGCAGTCCCCAGCACGGGGGGACTTACGAGCAGTACTTC. Amino acids: CASSPQHGGTYEQYF.

This chain connects TRBV14 to TRBJ2-3; 7 bases match TRBD1. After removal of 1 base from V and 2 bases from J, the junction contained 6 bases not matched to a gene. The CDR3 consists of 16 residues. The V gene's germline CDR1 is SGHDN and CDR2 FVKESK. DNA for the CDR3: TGTGCCAGCAGCCAAGGTCCGGGACAGAACACAGATACGCAGTATTTT. Amino acid sequence: CASSQGPGQNTDTQYF.

This rearrangement joins TRBV5-1 to TRBJ1-2; tentative D call: TRBD1 (5 bases). Germline V lookup: CDR1 SGHRS, CDR2 YFSETQ. Trimming removed 4 bases at V and 6 bases at J, with 13 bases between. The CDR3 consists of 13 residues. The CDR3 DNA is TGCGCCAGCAGCGAAGCCGGGACTGATGGCTACACCTTC. It codes for CASSEAGTDGYTF.

This clone counts as medium-sized. V usage is TRBV4-1 and J usage is TRBJ2-7, with 9 bases that match TRBD1. There are 15 residues in the CDR3. Germline lookup yields CDR1 MGHRA and CDR2 YSYEKL. Trimming removed 4 bases from V and 2 bases from J; junction bases left unmatched: 6. The CDR3 spells CASSLLGQGPYEQYF. CDR3 nucleotide sequence: TGCGCCAGCAGCCTCCTAGGACAGGGGCCCTACGAGCAGTACTTC.

As DNA, the CDR3 is TGTGCCAGCAGCTCACTACAGGGGCCCCCGTACTTC. Translating it yields CASSSLQGPPYF. The chain uses TRBV7-9 and TRBJ2-5; 7 bases line up with TRBD1. Trimming cost V 4 bases and J 13 bases; bases outside gene matches: 9. Germline V CDR1 and CDR2: SEHNR, FQNEAQ (reference sequence). The CDR3 spans 12 residues.

The genes are TRBV5-6 and TRBJ2-7; D gene unclear. V dropped 4 bases and J dropped 0 bases, with 5 bases sitting between them. In germline, CDR1 is SGHDT, CDR2 YYEEEE. This CDR3 comprises 12 residues. The CDR3 nucleotides read TGTGCCAGCAGCATACGCTCCTACGAGCAGTACTTC. It yields the protein CASSIRSYEQYF.

This chain joins TRBV19 and TRBJ1-1; no clear D gene. Germline values: CDR1 LNHDA, CDR2 SQIVND (reference sequence). The V end lost 7 bases, the J end lost 0 bases, and 6 bases lay between the germline ends. The CDR3 extends over 12 amino acids. Written as DNA, the CDR3 is TGTGCCAGTACTAAAATGAACACTGAAGCTTTCTTT. Translating gives CASTKMNTEAFF.

CDR3 DNA sequence: TGCAGCGTTCAGCAACAGGGCGGAAACACCATATATTTT. Residues: CSVQQQGGNTIYF. The chain employs TRBV29-1 and TRBJ1-3, with D possibly TRBD1 on 6 matching bases. Per the germline V gene, CDR1 is SQVTM and CDR2 is ANQGSEA. The CDR3 extends over 13 amino acids. The V end was cut by 5 bases, the J end by 4 bases, with 12 bases between.

This chain uses TRBV9 with TRBJ2-3; possibly TRBD2 for D (5 bases). CDR1 is SGDLS, CDR2 YYNGEE, per germline. There are 14 residues in the CDR3. The ends were cut back, 3 bases at V and 9 bases at J, with 17 bases in the middle. The CDR3 region is CASSGGSLVRTQYF. CDR3 DNA: TGTGCCAGCAGCGGAGGGAGCCTAGTTCGGACGCAGTATTTT.